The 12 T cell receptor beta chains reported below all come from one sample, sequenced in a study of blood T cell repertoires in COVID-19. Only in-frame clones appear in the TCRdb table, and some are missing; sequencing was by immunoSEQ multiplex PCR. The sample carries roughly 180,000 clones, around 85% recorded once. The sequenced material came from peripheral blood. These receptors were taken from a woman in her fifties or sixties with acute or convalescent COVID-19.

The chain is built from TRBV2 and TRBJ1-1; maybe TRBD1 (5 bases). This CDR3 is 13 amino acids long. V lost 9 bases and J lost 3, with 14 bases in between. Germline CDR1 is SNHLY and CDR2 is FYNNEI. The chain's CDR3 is CASSSQGYTEAFF. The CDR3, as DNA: TGTGCCAGTTCCTCCCAGGGTTACACTGAAGCTTTCTTT.

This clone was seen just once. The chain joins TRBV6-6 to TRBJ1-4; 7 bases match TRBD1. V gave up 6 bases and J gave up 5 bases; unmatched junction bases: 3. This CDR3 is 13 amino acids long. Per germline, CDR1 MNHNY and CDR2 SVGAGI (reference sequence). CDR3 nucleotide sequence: TGTGCCAGCAGGGGACAGTCAAATGAAAAACTGTTTTTT. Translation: CASRGQSNEKLFF.

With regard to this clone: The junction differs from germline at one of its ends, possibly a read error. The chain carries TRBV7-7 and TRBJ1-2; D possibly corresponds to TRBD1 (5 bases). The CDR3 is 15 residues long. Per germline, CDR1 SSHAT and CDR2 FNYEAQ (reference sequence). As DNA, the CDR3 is TGTGCTAGCAGCCCAGGGCAGAGACGTAACTATGGCTACACCTTC. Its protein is CASSPGQRRNYGYTF. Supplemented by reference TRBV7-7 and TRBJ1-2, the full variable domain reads GAGVSQSPRYKVTKRGQDVTLRCDPISSHATLYWYQQALGQGPEFLTYFNYEAQPDKSGLPSDRFSAERPEGSISTLTIQRTEQRDSAMYRCASSPGQRRNYGYTFGSGTRLTVV.

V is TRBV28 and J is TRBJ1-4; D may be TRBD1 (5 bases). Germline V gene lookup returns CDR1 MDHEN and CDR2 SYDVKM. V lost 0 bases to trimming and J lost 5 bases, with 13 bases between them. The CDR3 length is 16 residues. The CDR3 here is CASSLWGGPANEKLFF. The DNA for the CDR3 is TGTGCCAGCAGTTTATGGGGGGGACCCGCAAATGAAAAACTGTTTTTT.

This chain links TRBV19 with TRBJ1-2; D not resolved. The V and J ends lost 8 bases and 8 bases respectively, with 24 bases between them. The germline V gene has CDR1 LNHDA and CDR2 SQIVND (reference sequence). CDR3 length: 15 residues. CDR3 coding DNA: TGTGCCAGTCGCCAATACGAGGCAGCCTACTCCGGCTACACCTTC. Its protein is CASRQYEAAYSGYTF.

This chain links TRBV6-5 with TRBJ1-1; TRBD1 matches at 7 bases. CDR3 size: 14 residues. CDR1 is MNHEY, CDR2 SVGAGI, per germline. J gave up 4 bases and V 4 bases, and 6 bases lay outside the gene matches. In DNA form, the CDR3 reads TGTGCCAGCAGTTTAGACAGGGTCATCACTGAAGCTTTCTTT. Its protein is CASSLDRVITEAFF.

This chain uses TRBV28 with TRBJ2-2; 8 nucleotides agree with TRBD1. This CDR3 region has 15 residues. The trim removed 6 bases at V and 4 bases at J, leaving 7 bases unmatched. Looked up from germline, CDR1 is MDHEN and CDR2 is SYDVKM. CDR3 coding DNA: TGTGCCAGCAGCCCGGGACAGGCCTTCACCGGGGAGCTGTTTTTT. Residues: CASSPGQAFTGELFF.

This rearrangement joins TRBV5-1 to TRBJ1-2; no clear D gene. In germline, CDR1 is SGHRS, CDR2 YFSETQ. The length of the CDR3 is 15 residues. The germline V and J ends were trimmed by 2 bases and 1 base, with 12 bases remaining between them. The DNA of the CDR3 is TGCGCCAGCAGCTTACAGCTCGGACTTAACTATGGCTACACCTTC. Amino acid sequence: CASSLQLGLNYGYTF.

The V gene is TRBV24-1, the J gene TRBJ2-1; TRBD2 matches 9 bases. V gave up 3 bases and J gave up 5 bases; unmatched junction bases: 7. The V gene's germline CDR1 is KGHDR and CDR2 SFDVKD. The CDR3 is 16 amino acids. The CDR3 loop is CATSDPGGRAHNEQFF. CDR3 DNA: TGTGCCACCAGTGATCCCGGCGGGAGGGCCCACAATGAGCAGTTCTTC.

Here the CDR3 DNA reads TGTGCCAGCAGCCCCATTGGGGGTAGCGGGAGGAGCGGGGAGCTGTTTTTT. Its protein product is CASSPIGGSGRSGELFF. This chain links TRBV5-5 with TRBJ2-2; the match to TRBD2 covers 10 bases. Trimming removed 4 bases from V and 7 bases from J; junction bases left unmatched: 13. This CDR3 is 17 amino acids long. Germline V lookup: CDR1 SGHKS, CDR2 YYEKEE (reference sequence). Variable domain in full (rest from reference TRBV5-5 and TRBJ2-2): DAGVTQSPTHLIKTRGQQVTLRCSPISGHKSVSWYQQVLGQGPQFIFQYYEKEERGRGNFPDRFSARQFPNYSSELNVNALLLGDSALYLCASSPIGGSGRSGELFFGEGSRLTVL.

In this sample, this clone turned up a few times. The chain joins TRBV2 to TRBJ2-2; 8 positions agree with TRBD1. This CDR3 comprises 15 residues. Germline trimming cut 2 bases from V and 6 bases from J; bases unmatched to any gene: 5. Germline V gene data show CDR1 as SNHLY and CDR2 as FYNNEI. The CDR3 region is CASSESDRGAGELFF. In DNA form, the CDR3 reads TGTGCCAGCAGTGAATCCGACAGGGGAGCCGGGGAGCTGTTTTTT.

This CDR3 reads CASSYSGGGGNTIYF. CDR3 coding DNA: TGTGCCAGCAGTTACTCGGGTGGAGGTGGAAACACCATATATTTT. The chain joins TRBV6-6 to TRBJ1-3; no clear D gene. The germline gives CDR1 MNHNY, CDR2 SVGAGI (reference sequence). V was shortened by 0 bases and J by 3 bases, with 9 bases between the two germline ends. The CDR3 has 15 residues.